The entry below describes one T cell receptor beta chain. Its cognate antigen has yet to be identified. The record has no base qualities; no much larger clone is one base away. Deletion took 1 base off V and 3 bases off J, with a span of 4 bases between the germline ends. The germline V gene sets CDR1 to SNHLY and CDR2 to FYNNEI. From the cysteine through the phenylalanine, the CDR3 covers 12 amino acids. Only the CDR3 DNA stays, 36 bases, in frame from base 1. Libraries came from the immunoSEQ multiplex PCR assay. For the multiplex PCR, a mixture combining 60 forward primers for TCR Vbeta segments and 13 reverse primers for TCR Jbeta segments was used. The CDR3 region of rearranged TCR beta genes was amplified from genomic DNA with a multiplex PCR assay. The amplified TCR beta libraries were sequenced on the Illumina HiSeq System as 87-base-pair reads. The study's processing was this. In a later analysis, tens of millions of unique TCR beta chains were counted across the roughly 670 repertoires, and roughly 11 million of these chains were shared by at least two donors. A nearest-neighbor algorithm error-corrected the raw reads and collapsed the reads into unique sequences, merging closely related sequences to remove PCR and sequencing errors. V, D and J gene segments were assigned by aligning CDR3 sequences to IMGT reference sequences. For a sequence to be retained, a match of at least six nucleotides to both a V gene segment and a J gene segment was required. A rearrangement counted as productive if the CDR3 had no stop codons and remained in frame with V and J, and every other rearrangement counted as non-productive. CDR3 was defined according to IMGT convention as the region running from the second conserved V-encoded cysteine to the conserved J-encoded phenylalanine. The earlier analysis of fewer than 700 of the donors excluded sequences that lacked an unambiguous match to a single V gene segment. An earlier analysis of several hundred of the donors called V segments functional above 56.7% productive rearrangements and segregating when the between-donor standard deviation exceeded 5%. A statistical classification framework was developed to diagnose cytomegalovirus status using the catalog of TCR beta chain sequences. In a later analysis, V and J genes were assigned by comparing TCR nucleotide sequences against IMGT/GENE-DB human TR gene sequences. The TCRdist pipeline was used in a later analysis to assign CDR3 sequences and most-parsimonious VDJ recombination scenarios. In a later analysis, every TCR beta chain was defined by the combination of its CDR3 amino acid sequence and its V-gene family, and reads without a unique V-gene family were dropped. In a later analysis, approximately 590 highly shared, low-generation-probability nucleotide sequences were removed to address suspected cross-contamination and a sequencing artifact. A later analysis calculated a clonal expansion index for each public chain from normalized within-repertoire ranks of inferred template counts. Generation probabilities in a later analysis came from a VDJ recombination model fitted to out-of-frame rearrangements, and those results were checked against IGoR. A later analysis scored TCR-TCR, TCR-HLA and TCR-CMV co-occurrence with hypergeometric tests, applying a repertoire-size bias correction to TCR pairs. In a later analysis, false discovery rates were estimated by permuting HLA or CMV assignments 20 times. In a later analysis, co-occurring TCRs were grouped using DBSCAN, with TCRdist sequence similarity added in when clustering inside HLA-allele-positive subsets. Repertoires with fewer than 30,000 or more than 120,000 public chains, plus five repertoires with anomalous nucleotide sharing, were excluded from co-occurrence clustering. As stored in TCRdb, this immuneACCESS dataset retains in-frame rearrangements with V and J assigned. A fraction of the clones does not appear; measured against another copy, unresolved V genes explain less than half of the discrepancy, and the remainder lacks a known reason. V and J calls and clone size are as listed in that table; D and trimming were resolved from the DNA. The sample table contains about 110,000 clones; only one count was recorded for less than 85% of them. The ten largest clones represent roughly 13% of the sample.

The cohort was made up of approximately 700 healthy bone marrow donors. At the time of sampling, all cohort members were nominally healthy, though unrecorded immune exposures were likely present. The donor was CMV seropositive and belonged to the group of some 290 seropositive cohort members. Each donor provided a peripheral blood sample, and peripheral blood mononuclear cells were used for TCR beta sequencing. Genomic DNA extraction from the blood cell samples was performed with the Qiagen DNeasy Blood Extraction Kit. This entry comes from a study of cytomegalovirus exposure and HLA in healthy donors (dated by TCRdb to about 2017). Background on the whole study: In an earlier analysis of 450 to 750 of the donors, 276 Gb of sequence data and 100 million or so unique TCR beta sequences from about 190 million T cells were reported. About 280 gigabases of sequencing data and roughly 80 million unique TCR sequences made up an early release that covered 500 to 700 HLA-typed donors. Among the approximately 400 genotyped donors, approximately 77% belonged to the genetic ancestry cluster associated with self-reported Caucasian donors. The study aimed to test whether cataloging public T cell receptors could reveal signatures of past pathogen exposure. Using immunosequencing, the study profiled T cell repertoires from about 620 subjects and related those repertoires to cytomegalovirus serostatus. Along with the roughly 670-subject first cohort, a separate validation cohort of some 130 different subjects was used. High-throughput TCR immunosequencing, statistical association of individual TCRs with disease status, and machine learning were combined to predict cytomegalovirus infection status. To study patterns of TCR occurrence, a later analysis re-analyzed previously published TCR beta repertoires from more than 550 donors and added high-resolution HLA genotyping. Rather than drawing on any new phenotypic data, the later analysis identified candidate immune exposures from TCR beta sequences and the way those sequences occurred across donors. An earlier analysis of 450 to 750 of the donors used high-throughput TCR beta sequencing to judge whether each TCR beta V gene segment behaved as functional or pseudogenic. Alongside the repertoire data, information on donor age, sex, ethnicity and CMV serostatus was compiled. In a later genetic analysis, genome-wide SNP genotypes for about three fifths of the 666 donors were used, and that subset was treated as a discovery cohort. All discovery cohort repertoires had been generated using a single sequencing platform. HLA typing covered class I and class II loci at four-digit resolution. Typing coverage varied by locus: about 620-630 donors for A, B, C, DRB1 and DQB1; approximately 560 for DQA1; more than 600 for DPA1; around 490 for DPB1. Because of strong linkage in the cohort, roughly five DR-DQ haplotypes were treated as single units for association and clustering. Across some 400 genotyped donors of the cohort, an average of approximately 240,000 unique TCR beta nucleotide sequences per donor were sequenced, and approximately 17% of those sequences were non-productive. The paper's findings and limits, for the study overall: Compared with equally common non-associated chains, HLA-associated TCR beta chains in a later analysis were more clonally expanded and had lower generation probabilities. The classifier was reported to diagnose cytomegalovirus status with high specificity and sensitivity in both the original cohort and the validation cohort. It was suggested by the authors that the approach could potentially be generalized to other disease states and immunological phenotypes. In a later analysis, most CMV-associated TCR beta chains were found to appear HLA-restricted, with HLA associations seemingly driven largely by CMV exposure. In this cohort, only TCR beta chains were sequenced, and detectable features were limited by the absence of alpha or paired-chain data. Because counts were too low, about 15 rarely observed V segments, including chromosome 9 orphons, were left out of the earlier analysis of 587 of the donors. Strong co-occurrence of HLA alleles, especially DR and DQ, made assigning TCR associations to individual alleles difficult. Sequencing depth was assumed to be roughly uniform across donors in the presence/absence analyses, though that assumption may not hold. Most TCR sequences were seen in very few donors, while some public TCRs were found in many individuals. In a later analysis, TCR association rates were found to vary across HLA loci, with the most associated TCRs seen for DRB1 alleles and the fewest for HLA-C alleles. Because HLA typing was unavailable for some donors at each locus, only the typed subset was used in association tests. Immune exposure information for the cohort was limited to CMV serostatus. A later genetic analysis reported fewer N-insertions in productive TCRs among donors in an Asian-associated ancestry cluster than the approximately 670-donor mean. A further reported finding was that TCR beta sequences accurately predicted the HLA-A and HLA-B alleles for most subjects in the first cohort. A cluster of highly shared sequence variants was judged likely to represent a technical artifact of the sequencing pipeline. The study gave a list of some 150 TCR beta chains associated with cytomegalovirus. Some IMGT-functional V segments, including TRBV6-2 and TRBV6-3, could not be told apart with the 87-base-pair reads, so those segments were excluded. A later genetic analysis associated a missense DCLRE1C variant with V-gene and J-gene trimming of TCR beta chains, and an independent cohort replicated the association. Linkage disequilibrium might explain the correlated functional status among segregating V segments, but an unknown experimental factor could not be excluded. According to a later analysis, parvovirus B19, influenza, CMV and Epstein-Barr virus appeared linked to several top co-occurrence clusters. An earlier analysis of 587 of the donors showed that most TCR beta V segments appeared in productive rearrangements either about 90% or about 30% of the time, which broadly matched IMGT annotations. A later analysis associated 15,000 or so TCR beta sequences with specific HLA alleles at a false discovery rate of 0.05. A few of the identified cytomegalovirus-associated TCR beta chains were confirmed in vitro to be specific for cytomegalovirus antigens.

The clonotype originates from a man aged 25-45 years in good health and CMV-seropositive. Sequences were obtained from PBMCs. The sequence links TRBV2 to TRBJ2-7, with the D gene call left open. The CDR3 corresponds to CASSEDGYEQYF. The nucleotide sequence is TGTGCCAGCAGTGAAGACGGCTACGAGCAGTACTTC.